This TCR beta chain was recorded in a study of blood T cell repertoires in COVID-19. At the level of the study: The United States, Italy and Spain supplied acute and convalescent COVID-19 samples. Sample material is recorded as cDNA or gDNA derived from T cells, B-cell-depleted T cells, or PBMCs.

Authors' analysis steps: Scientists estimated how many nucleated cells there were by amplifying reference gene primers. Sequencing was performed with immunoSEQ multiplex PCR; in TCRdb, only in-frame clones are kept and a portion is missing. The DNA gave D and trimming, while V, J and clone size come from that table. The top ten hold 2.1% of the sample, which has 100,000 or so clones, approximately 85% seen once. The sequence came from a human donor in a cohort sampled during active COVID-19. Input material: peripheral blood.

The CDR3: CSASRAGYNYGYTF. CDR3 coding DNA: TGCAGTGCTAGTAGAGCAGGGTATAACTATGGCTACACCTTC. The gene calls are TRBV20-1 and TRBJ1-2; D perhaps matches TRBD1 (5 bases). The CDR3 is made up of 14 amino acids. V was shortened by 3 bases and J by 1 base, with 12 bases between the two germline ends. Germline V gene data show CDR1 as DFQATT and CDR2 as SNEGSKA (reference sequence).